Listed here is a single T cell receptor beta chain. The target of this receptor is not known. No base-level quality is on record; no much larger clone is a single base apart. The donors were healthy, HIV-negative adults who had no recently reported acute infections or vaccinations. Only Caucasian adults living in Nashville, Tennessee, USA were represented among the donors. CD4+ T cells were enriched through magnetic negative selection, after which naive cells were positively selected on CD45RA and the remaining negative fraction served as the memory subset. Blood was obtained by leukapheresis, after which PBMCs were separated by Ficoll-Histopaque density gradient centrifugation and cryopreserved in liquid nitrogen vapor phase. Analytical flow cytometry was used to check the purity and quantity of every magnetically sorted T cell population. Each sorted fraction had its genomic DNA isolated and then quantified by UV absorbance on a Nanodrop 2000c.

The data stem from a study of shared clonotypes between healthy human individuals (dated by TCRdb to the early 2020s). In the study overall: The cohort included three men and a couple of women between 18 and 49 years of age. Per donor, three plates each were used for CD4 naive and CD4 memory, two for CD8 naive, and one for CD8 memory. Blood TCR repertoires of a handful of healthy adults were deeply sequenced to estimate repertoire size and the extent of clonotype sharing between individuals. Libraries were prepared and TCR repertoires were sequenced by different laboratories using diverse techniques, in order to increase sequencing depth and limit assay-specific biases. Leukapheresis yielded between about 0.85 and 9 billion PBMCs per donor. Study-wide conclusions, independent of this receptor: Sampling was restricted to blood, and TCR repertoires in tissues likely differ from the TCR repertoires found in blood. Sharing across a few donors was observed for about 4.8% of naive CD4, 3% to 3.5% of naive CD8, 2% to 2.5% of memory CD4, and 0.4% of memory CD8 clonotypes. Clonotypes shared by all four sorted-subset donors showed higher generation probabilities than non-shared clonotypes. Incomplete sequencing was indicated by rarefaction of sorted-subset datasets, despite the large sequencing depth. Based on pairwise subsampling, the degree of clonotype sharing among donors was expected to be affected by sequencing depth. Naive subsets generally had larger estimated clonotype richness than memory subsets did. Because the study included a small number of donors, the genetic and exposure-history diversity represented was limited.

Using the deep immunoSEQ assay, multiplex PCR amplified TCR CDR3 regions from genomic DNA. Extracted genomic DNA from each cell subset was distributed evenly across all wells of several immunoSEQ 96-well plates, and each plate was treated as a replicate. For sorted subsets, about 200 ng genomic DNA, equal to 25,000 to 35,000 T cell genomes, was loaded into each replicate PCR. Purified libraries were quantified with a Qubit 3.0 fluorometer, sized on a Bioanalyzer 2100, and re-quantified with the KAPA Library Quantification kit. A separate single-read 150-cycle Illumina NextSeq 550 flow cell was used to sequence each immunoSEQ 96-well plate. The original pipeline was this. Because the immunoSEQ output held only junctional sequences and lacked quality scores, the filtering could not match the filtering applied to full-length reads. Sequences were annotated with PyIR, a Python wrapper for IgBLAST v1.9, using IMGT germline references to assign V/J genes and CDR3. Reads with weak V/J assignments (E-value above 1e-6), missing CDR3, stop codons, out-of-frame junctions, or ambiguous translated residues were removed. V3J clonotypes were defined by identical inferred V gene, J gene, and CDR3 amino acid sequence. Percentage overlap between repertoires was calculated by dividing the number of shared unique clonotypes by the size of the smaller repertoire. Repertoire richness was assessed with RTK rarefaction, the Chao1 estimator, and Recon v2.1 estimates of unobserved clonotypes. For all TCRbeta clonotypes obtained by the gDNA method from four donors, generation probabilities were computed with OLGA. As stored in TCRdb, this immuneACCESS dataset retains in-frame rearrangements with V and J assigned. A fraction of the clones does not appear; measured against another copy, unresolved V genes explain less than half of the discrepancy, and the remainder lacks a known reason. V and J calls and clone size are those listed in that table; D and trimming were worked out from the DNA. The sample table shows 1.6 million or so clones, and around 98.5% are seen once. Together, the top ten hold around 0.33% of the sample.

The germline V gene (reference sequence) yields GTSNPN for CDR1 and SVGIG for CDR2. The CDR3 sequence holds 14 residues, the cysteine and phenylalanine included. The kept DNA is CDR3 alone, 42 bases in frame from the first base. Here V drops 4 bases and J drops 1 base, and the junction holds 4 bases not matched to any gene. The rearrangement combines TRBV30 with TRBJ1-1; 9 bases in between match TRBD1. This receptor was taken from a man aged 25 to 40 in good health. The sample taken for sequencing was naive CD4+ T cells sorted from blood. The sample's cell subset or site label, in plain terms: CD45RA+ positively selected. CDR3 protein: CAWNPDRGNTEAFF. The DNA sequence is TGTGCCTGGAACCCGGACAGGGGGAACACTGAAGCTTTCTTT.